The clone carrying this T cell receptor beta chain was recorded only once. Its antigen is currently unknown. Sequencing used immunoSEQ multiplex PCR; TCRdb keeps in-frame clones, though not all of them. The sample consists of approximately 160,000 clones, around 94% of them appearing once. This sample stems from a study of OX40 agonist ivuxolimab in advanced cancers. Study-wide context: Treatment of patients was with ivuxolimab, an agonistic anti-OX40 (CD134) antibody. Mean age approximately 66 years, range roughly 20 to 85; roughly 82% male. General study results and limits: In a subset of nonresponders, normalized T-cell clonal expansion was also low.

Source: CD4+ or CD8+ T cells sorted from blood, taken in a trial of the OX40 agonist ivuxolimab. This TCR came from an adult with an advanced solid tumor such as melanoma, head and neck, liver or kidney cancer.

Here the CDR3 DNA reads TGTGCCAGCAGCTTATGGCCAGCGGGAGCGTCTGACAATGAGCAGTTCTTC. As protein: CASSLWPAGASDNEQFF. This chain connects TRBV7-3 to TRBJ2-1; the match to TRBD2 covers 8 bases. CDR3 length equals 17 residues. Germline-derived CDR1 and CDR2 are SGHTA and FQGTGA. Trimming at V came to 2 bases and at J to 5 bases, leaving 11 bases not matched to a gene.